Listed below are T cell receptor beta chains from one sample, sequenced in a study of blood T cell repertoires in COVID-19. The data were produced by immunoSEQ multiplex PCR, yet TCRdb's version contains in-frame clones alone and is incomplete. The sample yields 14,000 or so clones, 75% to 90% seen once. Sequenced: peripheral blood. The receptors shown here come from a man in his forties or fifties with active COVID-19. The CDR3 runs from the conserved cysteine through the conserved F or W. The D gene is left open where the match is weak. Rows may omit the clone size; those that give it use once, few, many or a size class.

V gene	J gene	D gene	clone size	CDR3 DNA	CDR3 protein
TRBV27	TRBJ2-7	TRBD2	few	TGTGCCAGCAGTTTAAAGCGGGGTGGATCTCACGAGCAGTACTTC	CASSLKRGGSHEQYF
TRBV28	TRBJ2-3	NA	NA	TGTGCCAGCAGTTTAACCCCTGAAGCACGCACAGATACGCAGTATTTT	CASSLTPEARTDTQYF
TRBV7-2	TRBJ2-7	TRBD2	once	TGTGCCAGCAGCACACCGGGACTAGCGGCCTACGAGCAGTACTTC	CASSTPGLAAYEQYF
TRBV23-1	TRBJ2-7	TRBD1	NA	TGCGCCAGCAGTCAATCTTCGGACAGGACCCATTACGAGCAGTACTTC	CASSQSSDRTHYEQYF
TRBV19	TRBJ1-5	NA	NA	TGTGCCAGTAGTATGTCCAGGGGAGATAGCAATCAGCCCCAGCATTTT	CASSMSRGDSNQPQHF
TRBV5-1	TRBJ2-7	NA	NA	TGCGCCAGCAGCTTGGGGCAGGCCTCCTACGAGCAGTACTTC	CASSLGQASYEQYF
TRBV6-5	TRBJ1-1	NA	once	TGTGCCAGCAGCCAGCGGACTGAAGCTTTCTTT	CASSQRTEAFF
TRBV9	TRBJ1-1	NA	NA	TGTGCCAGCAGCGTAGAGAGCGGCGGAGTCACTGAAGCTTTCTTT	CASSVESGGVTEAFF
TRBV7-9	TRBJ1-2	NA	once	TGTGCCAGCAGCTTGATGTGGGAGGTGGGCTATGGCTACACCTTC	CASSLMWEVGYGYTF
TRBV27	TRBJ2-2	NA	NA	TGTGCCAGCAGTTTAGAGTTTGTCTCCGGGGAGCTGTTTTTT	CASSLEFVSGELFF
TRBV7-2	TRBJ2-2	TRBD1	NA	TGTGCCAGCAGCTTAAGACAGGGATCCGGGGAGCTGTTTTTT	CASSLRQGSGELFF
TRBV21-1	TRBJ2-7	NA	NA	TGTGCCAGCAAAGGGGCACCGAAGGTTTACGAGCAGTACTTC	CASKGAPKVYEQYF
TRBV28	TRBJ1-3	NA	NA	TGTGCCAGCAGTTCCGGTCCGGGAGCGAGCCTATCTGGAAACACCATATATTTT	CASSSGPGASLSGNTIYF
TRBV5-4	TRBJ2-5	TRBD1	NA	TGTGCCAGCAGCAGTAACAGGGGTCAAGAGACCCAGTACTTC	CASSSNRGQETQYF